A selection of T cell receptor beta chains follows, all from one sample in a study of shared clonotypes between healthy human individuals. TCRdb's table, derived via immunoSEQ multiplex PCR, lists solely in-frame clones and lacks some. The table lists under 650,000 clones, 90% to 97% of them singletons. The sequencing sample was made of naive CD4+ T cells sorted from blood. The receptors shown here come from a woman in her thirties in good health. The CDR3 runs from the conserved cysteine through the conserved F or W. A D gene is named only where the DNA matches it firmly. Size values are once, few and many counts, or a class for expanded clones, and some rows have none.

size	J	D	V	CDR3	DNA
NA	TRBJ2-1	NA	TRBV7-8	CASSHGNSYNEQFF	TGTGCCAGCAGTCATGGCAATTCCTACAATGAGCAGTTCTTC
NA	TRBJ2-3	TRBD1	TRBV5-6	CASSRTGGITDTQYF	TGTGCCAGCAGCCGTACAGGGGGCATCACAGATACGCAGTATTTT
NA	TRBJ1-1	NA	TRBV28	CASSRSYIRGPVNVAFF	TGTGCCAGCAGTCGATCCTATATCCGGGGCCCGGTGAACGTGGCTTTCTTT
NA	TRBJ2-3	NA	TRBV10-3	CAIRQGGPGSTDTQYF	TGTGCCATCAGGCAGGGCGGGCCGGGAAGCACAGATACGCAGTATTTT
NA	TRBJ1-5	NA	TRBV4-1	CASSQMGNQPQHF	TGCGCCAGCAGCCAGATGGGCAATCAGCCCCAGCATTTT
NA	TRBJ1-1	TRBD1	TRBV7-9	CASSPQGARTEAFF	TGTGCCAGCAGCCCACAGGGGGCTAGGACTGAAGCTTTCTTT
NA	TRBJ2-6	NA	TRBV5-5	CASSLQGITGANVLTF	TGTGCCAGCAGCTTGCAGGGGATCACTGGGGCCAACGTCCTGACTTTC
once	TRBJ2-7	NA	TRBV6-6	CASSPDSGGRYEQYF	TGTGCCAGCAGCCCCGACTCCGGTGGTAGATACGAGCAGTACTTC
NA	TRBJ2-5	TRBD1	TRBV4-2	CASSQVGQGAQETQYF	TGTGCCAGCAGCCAAGTGGGACAGGGGGCACAAGAGACCCAGTACTTC
NA	TRBJ2-6	TRBD1	TRBV5-1	CASTLSRQGSYSGANVLTF	TGCGCCAGCACCCTTAGCCGACAGGGGTCCTACTCTGGGGCCAACGTCCTGACTTTC
NA	TRBJ1-3	NA	TRBV27	CASQGHSSGNTIYF	TGTGCCAGCCAAGGACACTCCTCTGGAAACACCATATATTTT
NA	TRBJ1-5	NA	TRBV28	CASSFLQGYQPQHF	TGTGCCAGCAGTTTTCTACAGGGTTATCAGCCCCAGCATTTT
NA	TRBJ1-1	NA	TRBV27	CASSLSSGQSNEAFF	TGTGCCAGCAGTTTGAGTTCGGGACAAAGTAATGAAGCTTTCTTT
NA	TRBJ1-1	NA	TRBV5-1	CASSLFLNTEAFF	TGCGCCAGCAGCTTGTTTTTGAACACTGAAGCTTTCTTT
once	TRBJ2-6	NA	TRBV10-2	CASTSYDVGITGANVLTF	TGCGCCAGCACAAGCTATGACGTGGGGATAACTGGGGCCAACGTCCTGACTTTC
NA	TRBJ2-3	NA	TRBV28	CASLSGGTDTQYF	TGTGCCAGCCTCTCTGGGGGCACAGATACGCAGTATTTT